This T cell receptor (beta chain) came from a study of cytomegalovirus exposure and HLA in healthy donors. Study outcomes and limitations: About 87% or about 30% of the time was how often most TCR beta V segments were productive, according to an earlier analysis. Among TCR beta chains of equal frequency, HLA-associated ones were more clonally expanded in a later analysis. Rare TCR sequences predominated, though certain public TCRs were found in many donors.

The CDR3 contains 16 residues. V was cut by 4 bases and J by 0 bases, with 16 bases left in between. CDR1 and CDR2 from the germline V gene are SGDLS and YYNGEE. It was healthy bone marrow donors who served as donors. The primer mix had 60 Vbeta and 13 Jbeta primers. Method: immunoSEQ multiplex PCR; TCRdb's copy keeps in-frame clones and lacks some. The data hold roughly 160,000 clones, with 80% observed a single time. Regarding this clone: Its antigen is as yet unknown.

The receptor was isolated from a man aged 25-45 years in good health and CMV-seronegative. The V and J genes are TRBV9 and TRBJ1-1; a possible D gene is TRBD1 (6 bases). Sequenced material: PBMCs. The CDR3 loop is CASSLGPGDMNTEAFF. The DNA for the CDR3 is TGTGCCAGCAGCCTCGGACCTGGGGACATGAACACTGAAGCTTTCTTT.